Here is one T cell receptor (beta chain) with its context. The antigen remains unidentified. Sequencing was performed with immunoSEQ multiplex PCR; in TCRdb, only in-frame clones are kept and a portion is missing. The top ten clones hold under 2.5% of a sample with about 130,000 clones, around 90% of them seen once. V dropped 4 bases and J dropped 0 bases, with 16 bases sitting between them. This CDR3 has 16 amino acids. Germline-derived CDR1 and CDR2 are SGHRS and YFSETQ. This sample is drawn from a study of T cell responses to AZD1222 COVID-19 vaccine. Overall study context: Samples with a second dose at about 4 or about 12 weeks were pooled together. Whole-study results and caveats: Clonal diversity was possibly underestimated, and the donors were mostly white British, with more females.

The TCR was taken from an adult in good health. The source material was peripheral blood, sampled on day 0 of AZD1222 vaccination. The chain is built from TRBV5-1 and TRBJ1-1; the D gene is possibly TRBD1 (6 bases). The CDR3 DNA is TGCGCCAGCAGCCCGTCCCAGGGGCGAGTGAACACTGAAGCTTTCTTT. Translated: CASSPSQGRVNTEAFF. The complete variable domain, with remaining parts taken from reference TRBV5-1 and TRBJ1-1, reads KAGVTQTPRYLIKTRGQQVTLSCSPISGHRSVSWYQQTPGQGLQFLFEYFSETQRNKGNFPGRFSGRQFSNSRSEMNVSTLELGDSALYLCASSPSQGRVNTEAFFGQGTRLTVV.